One and the same sample provided the 28 T cell receptor beta chains below, sequenced in a study of T cell responses to AZD1222 COVID-19 vaccine. Profiling relied on immunoSEQ multiplex PCR, and the TCRdb table lists in-frame clones only, not all of them. Of 100,000 to 150,000 clones listed, around 90% are singletons. The sequences come from peripheral blood, collected on day 0 of AZD1222 vaccination. The receptors come from an adult in good health.

The gene calls are TRBV5-4 and TRBJ1-2, with D tentatively TRBD1 (5 bases). V was pared by 0 bases and J by 4 bases, with 13 bases between. The germline V gene encodes CDR1 SGHNT and CDR2 YYREEE (reference sequence). The CDR3 extends over 15 amino acids. CDR3 bases: TGTGCCAGCAGCTTGGCCGGGGCAGCGGGCTATGGCTACACCTTC. It translates to CASSLAGAAGYGYTF.

V is TRBV9 and J is TRBJ2-3; maybe TRBD2 (6 bases). Trimming took 0 bases from V and 1 from J, leaving 12 bases between them. CDR3 length: 16 residues. The germline CDR1 and CDR2 sequences are SGDLS and YYNGEE. The chain's CDR3 is CASSVEGGARTDTQYF. The CDR3 DNA is TGTGCCAGCAGCGTAGAAGGCGGGGCTCGCACAGATACGCAGTATTTT. The variable domain in full, with the rest retrieved from reference TRBV9 and TRBJ2-3, is DSGVTQTPKHLITATGQRVTLRCSPRSGDLSVYWYQQSLDQGLQFLIQYYNGEERAKGNILERFSAQQFPDLHSELNLSSLELGDSALYFCASSVEGGARTDTQYFGPGTRLTVL.

In DNA form, the CDR3 reads TGTGCCAGCACCCCGGCGGGCCGCGACGAGCAGTACTTC. Encoded protein: CASTPAGRDEQYF. The V call is TRBV28, the J call TRBJ2-7, with D maybe TRBD2 (5 bases). This CDR3 is 13 amino acids long. V shed 7 bases and J shed 5 bases, with 15 bases lying between them. Germline V CDR1 and CDR2: MDHEN, SYDVKM.

The rearrangement joins TRBV7-2 to TRBJ1-1; a weak D match, TRBD1 (5 bases). Looked up from germline, CDR1 is SGHTA and CDR2 is FQGNSA. This CDR3 has 14 residues. V was cut by 5 bases and J by 6 bases, with 16 bases left in between. DNA for the CDR3: TGTGCCAGCAGCCCAGGGACCTTACGCCCTGAAGCTTTCTTT. It yields the protein CASSPGTLRPEAFF.

This clone has just one count. This rearrangement joins TRBV7-2 to TRBJ1-6; D call uncertain. Trimming removed 5 bases at V and 5 bases at J, with 22 bases between. The germline CDR1 and CDR2 sequences are SGHTA and FQGNSA. The CDR3 spans 18 residues. The CDR3 protein is CASSVVKGATSNNSPLHF. In nucleotides, the CDR3 is TGTGCCAGCAGCGTCGTGAAGGGTGCGACTTCGAATAATTCACCCCTCCACTTT.

The CDR3 bases are TGCGCCAGCAGCTCGCGGGACAGGGGATCGCCCTACGAGCAGTACTTC. Protein product: CASSSRDRGSPYEQYF. This sequence joins TRBV5-1 and TRBJ2-7; 10 bases are a match to TRBD1. Germline-derived CDR1 and CDR2 are SGHRS and YFSETQ. V lost 3 bases, J lost 2 bases, and 8 bases stayed unmatched. This CDR3 region has 16 residues. The full variable domain, rest sourced from reference TRBV5-1 and TRBJ2-7, is KAGVTQTPRYLIKTRGQQVTLSCSPISGHRSVSWYQQTPGQGLQFLFEYFSETQRNKGNFPGRFSGRQFSNSRSEMNVSTLELGDSALYLCASSSRDRGSPYEQYFGPGTRLTVT.

The chain joins TRBV5-6 to TRBJ2-1; 8 bases fit TRBD2. The CDR3 has 14 amino acids. Germline V gene lookup returns CDR1 SGHDT and CDR2 YYEEEE. V dropped 4 bases and J dropped 4; count of bases not matched to a gene: 4. The CDR3 sequence is CASSPIAGYNEQFF. The CDR3 DNA sequence: TGTGCCAGCAGCCCTATAGCGGGGTACAATGAGCAGTTCTTC.

The gene calls are TRBV19 and TRBJ1-1, with D perhaps matching TRBD1 (5 bases). Looked up from germline, CDR1 is LNHDA and CDR2 is SQIVND (reference sequence). This CDR3 is built from 16 residues. V lost 4 bases and J lost 4, with 19 bases in between. CDR3 DNA: TGTGCCAGTAGTAAGGAGACCGGGACGTTTTTCACTGAAGCTTTCTTT. Translation: CASSKETGTFFTEAFF. Full variable domain (outside the CDR3, taken from reference TRBV19 and TRBJ1-1): DGGITQSPKYLFRKEGQNVTLSCEQNLNHDAMYWYRQDPGQGLRLIYYSQIVNDFQKGDIAEGYSVSREKKESFPLTVTSAQKNPTAFYLCASSKETGTFFTEAFFGQGTRLTVV.

V is TRBV5-6 and J is TRBJ2-7; a weak D match, TRBD2 (5 bases). V was clipped by 3 bases and J by 2 bases, with 12 bases between them. The CDR3 totals 14 residues. From germline, CDR1 is SGHDT and CDR2 YYEEEE. The CDR3 reads CASSSGGRTYEQYF. CDR3 in DNA: TGTGCCAGCAGCTCAGGAGGACGAACCTACGAGCAGTACTTC.

The rearrangement links TRBV11-3 to TRBJ2-3; no definite D call. The germline CDR1 and CDR2 sequences are SGHNT and YENEEA. The CDR3 has 17 residues. Trimming took off 1 base at V and 4 bases at J, with 18 bases between the two ends. CDR3 residues: CASSLGWPSGGADTQYF. The CDR3 nucleotides are TGTGCCAGCAGCTTAGGCTGGCCCTCGGGCGGCGCAGATACGCAGTATTTT.

The genes are TRBV24-1 and TRBJ2-1; 7 nucleotides agree with TRBD2. The length of the CDR3 is 14 residues. The germline V gene encodes CDR1 KGHDR and CDR2 SFDVKD. Trimming cost V 3 bases and J 6 bases; bases outside gene matches: 4. The CDR3 spells CATSDGGDVNEQFF. The CDR3 nucleotides are TGTGCCACCAGTGATGGGGGGGATGTCAATGAGCAGTTCTTC.

CDR3 in amino acids: CASSEGVVSGNTIYF. CDR3 DNA: TGTGCCAGCAGTGAGGGCGTCGTCTCTGGAAACACCATATATTTT. The chain carries TRBV2 and TRBJ1-3; D uncertain. V was trimmed by 3 bases and J by 0 bases, leaving 9 bases between them. Germline V lookup: CDR1 SNHLY, CDR2 FYNNEI. The CDR3 totals 15 residues.

The CDR3 DNA reads as TGTGCCAGCAGTGGAAGGGGGCTAATGGACGAGCAGTACTTC. Protein product: CASSGRGLMDEQYF. This chain joins TRBV2 and TRBJ2-7; TRBD1 aligns across 7 bases. CDR3 length equals 14 residues. V trimming: 4 bases; J trimming: 5 bases; junction bases outside the gene matches: 8. Germline loops: CDR1 SNHLY, CDR2 FYNNEI.

This sequence joins TRBV9 and TRBJ1-1; weak D call: TRBD1 (5 bases). V was clipped by 2 bases and J by 6 bases, with 14 bases between them. The CDR3 is made up of 14 amino acids. CDR1 SGDLS and CDR2 YYNGEE come from the germline V gene. The CDR3 sequence is CASSVSAGFAEAFF. The CDR3 region has the DNA TGTGCCAGCAGCGTGTCCGCAGGGTTCGCTGAAGCTTTCTTT.

The chain has TRBV4-3 and TRBJ1-5, with TRBD1 as a possible D gene (6 bases). Between the trimmed V and J ends, which lost 0 bases and 3 bases, there was a span of 9 bases. CDR1 is LGHNA and CDR2 is YSLEER in the germline V gene. This CDR3 has 15 residues. The CDR3 DNA follows: TGCGCCAGCAGCCAAGAAGGGGGAAACAATCAGCCCCAGCATTTT. This encodes CASSQEGGNNQPQHF.

The J gene is TRBJ2-1, the V gene TRBV5-4, with 7 bases identical to TRBD2. Germline lookup yields CDR1 SGHNT and CDR2 YYREEE (reference sequence). Trimming cost V 0 bases and J 0 bases; bases outside gene matches: 12. This CDR3 contains 19 residues. For the CDR3, the DNA is TGTGCCAGCAGCTTGGTCCCGAGCGGCGGGAGTCCCTCCTACAATGAGCAGTTCTTC. Translated: CASSLVPSGGSPSYNEQFF. The variable domain in full, completed from reference TRBV5-4 and TRBJ2-1, reads ETGVTQSPTHLIKTRGQQVTLRCSSQSGHNTVSWYQQALGQGPQFIFQYYREEENGRGNFPPRFSGLQFPNYSSELNVNALELDDSALYLCASSLVPSGGSPSYNEQFFGPGTRLTVL.

The chain has TRBV4-3 and TRBJ2-3, with TRBD2 identical over 7 bases. In germline, CDR1 is LGHNA, CDR2 YSLEER. V was clipped by 2 bases and J by 0 bases; unmatched bases: 11. This CDR3 has 18 amino acids. CDR3 region: CASSQSTRGMSSTDTQYF. CDR3 bases: TGCGCCAGCAGCCAATCAACGCGGGGGATGTCTAGCACAGATACGCAGTATTTT.

V gene TRBV18 combines with J gene TRBJ2-4; a possible D gene is TRBD1 (6 bases). The CDR3 totals 15 residues. The V end was cut by 4 bases, the J end by 3 bases, with 13 bases between. From germline, CDR1 is KGHSH and CDR2 LQKENI. Written as DNA, the CDR3 is TGTGCCAGCTCACTTGCACAGGGTAGCAAAAACATTCAGTACTTC. Its translation: CASSLAQGSKNIQYF.

The chain recombines TRBV30 with TRBJ1-1; D ambiguous. CDR1 GTSNPN and CDR2 SVGIG come from the germline V gene (reference sequence). The CDR3 covers 16 residues. The V end was cut by 0 bases, the J end by 0 bases, with 14 bases between. This CDR3 is CAWSVRSGVLNTEAFF. CDR3 DNA sequence: TGTGCCTGGAGTGTAAGGAGCGGGGTCCTGAACACTGAAGCTTTCTTT.

This chain links TRBV2 with TRBJ2-1; the D gene is possibly TRBD1 (6 bases). Trimming took off 7 bases at V and 9 bases at J, with 13 bases between the two ends. This CDR3 is 12 amino acids long. The germline gives CDR1 SNHLY, CDR2 FYNNEI. The CDR3, as DNA: TGTGCCAGCAAGACGGACAGAAGTGAGCAGTTCTTC. Translated, it gives CASKTDRSEQFF.

V gene TRBV12-3 or TRBV12-4 combines with J gene TRBJ1-2; no reliable D call. The CDR3 is 8 amino acids. The V gene lost 4 bases and the J gene lost 12 bases, with 3 bases spanning the gap. The CDR3 region has the DNA TGTGCCAGCAGTTCCGACACCTTC. Its protein product is CASSSDTF.

The V and J genes are TRBV4-1 and TRBJ1-1; D is undetermined. The CDR3 covers 13 residues. V dropped 1 base and J dropped 9 bases, with 12 bases sitting between them. Germline V gives CDR1 MGHRA, CDR2 YSYEKL. CDR3: CASSQVESYQAFF. The CDR3 DNA follows: TGCGCCAGCAGCCAAGTAGAGAGCTACCAAGCTTTCTTT.

The genes are TRBV6-5 and TRBJ2-5; the match to TRBD2 covers 9 bases. The CDR3 totals 15 residues. V was clipped by 5 bases and J by 5 bases; unmatched bases: 9. Looked up from germline, CDR1 is MNHEY and CDR2 is SVGAGI. In DNA, the CDR3 is TGTGCCAGCAGTACCCGGGGACTAGCCCCTGAGACCCAGTACTTC. Translation gives CASSTRGLAPETQYF.

The chain employs TRBV10-3 and TRBJ1-6, with unresolved D. Germline CDR1 reads ENHRY; CDR2 reads SYGVKD. The V and J ends lost 0 bases and 0 bases respectively, with 9 bases between them. The CDR3 extends over 17 amino acids. The CDR3 loop is CAISESGGSSYNSPLHF. The DNA of the CDR3 is TGTGCCATCAGTGAGTCAGGAGGGAGCTCCTATAATTCACCCCTCCACTTT.

Here the CDR3 DNA reads TGTGCCAGCAGCTCTCTTCAGGGGACTGAAGCTTTCTTT. It yields the protein CASSSLQGTEAFF. The J gene is TRBJ1-1, the V gene TRBV7-2, with a tentative D call TRBD1 (6 bases). CDR1 and CDR2 from the germline V gene are SGHTA and FQGNSA. The V end lost 4 bases, the J end lost 5 bases, and 11 bases lay between the germline ends. The CDR3 sequence is 13 residues long.

This chain uses TRBV11-3 with TRBJ1-3; no firm D call. The V end lost 4 bases, the J end lost 3 bases, and 10 bases lay between the germline ends. In germline, CDR1 is SGHNT, CDR2 YENEEA. This CDR3 contains 14 residues. In nucleotides, the CDR3 is TGTGCCAGCAGCTCCGGACTCGTTGGAAACACCATATATTTT. Its protein product is CASSSGLVGNTIYF.

This chain links TRBV30 with TRBJ1-1, with D possibly TRBD1 on 5 matching bases. Trimming left V 3 bases short and J 1 base short, with 9 bases between. CDR1 GTSNPN and CDR2 SVGIG come from the germline V gene (reference sequence). The CDR3 sequence is 13 residues long. CDR3 DNA: TGTGCCTGGAGCACACAGGAGAACACTGAAGCTTTCTTT. It specifies CAWSTQENTEAFF.

V usage is TRBV3-1 (or the pseudogene TRBV3-2) and J usage is TRBJ2-6, with TRBD1 as a possible D gene (6 bases). V lost 0 bases, J lost 0 bases, and 18 bases lay in between. The CDR3 totals 20 residues. Germline CDR1 LGHDT, CDR2 YNNKEL (reference sequence). The CDR3 protein is CASSQDLRQAYSSGANVLTF. CDR3 DNA sequence: TGTGCCAGCAGCCAAGATCTTCGACAGGCTTACAGCTCTGGGGCCAACGTCCTGACTTTC.